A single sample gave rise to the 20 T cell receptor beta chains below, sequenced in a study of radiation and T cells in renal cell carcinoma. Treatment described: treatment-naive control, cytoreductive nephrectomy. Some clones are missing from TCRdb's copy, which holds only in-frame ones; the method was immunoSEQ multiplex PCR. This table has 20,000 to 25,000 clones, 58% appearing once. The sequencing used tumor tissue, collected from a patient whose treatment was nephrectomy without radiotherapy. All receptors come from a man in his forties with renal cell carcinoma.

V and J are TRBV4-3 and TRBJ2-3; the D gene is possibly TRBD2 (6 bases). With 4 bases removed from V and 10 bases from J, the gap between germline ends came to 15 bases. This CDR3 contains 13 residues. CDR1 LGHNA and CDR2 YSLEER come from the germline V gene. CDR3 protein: CASSPGAGRAQYF. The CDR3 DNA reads TGCGCCAGCAGCCCAGGCGCGGGGCGGGCGCAGTATTTT.

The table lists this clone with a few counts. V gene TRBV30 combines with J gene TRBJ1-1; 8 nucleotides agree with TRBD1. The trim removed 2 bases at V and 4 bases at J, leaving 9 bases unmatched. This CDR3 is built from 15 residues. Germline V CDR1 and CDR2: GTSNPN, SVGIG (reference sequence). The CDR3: CAWSSEAGGLTEAFF. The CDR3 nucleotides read TGTGCCTGGAGTTCAGAGGCAGGGGGCCTCACTGAAGCTTTCTTT.

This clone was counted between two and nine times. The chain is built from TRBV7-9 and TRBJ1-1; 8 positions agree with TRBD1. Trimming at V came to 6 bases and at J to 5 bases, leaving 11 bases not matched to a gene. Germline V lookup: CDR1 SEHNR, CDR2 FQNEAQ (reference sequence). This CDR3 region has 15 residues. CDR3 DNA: TGTGCCAGCAGATTTCGAGGGACAGGAAAAACTGAAGCTTTCTTT. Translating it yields CASRFRGTGKTEAFF.

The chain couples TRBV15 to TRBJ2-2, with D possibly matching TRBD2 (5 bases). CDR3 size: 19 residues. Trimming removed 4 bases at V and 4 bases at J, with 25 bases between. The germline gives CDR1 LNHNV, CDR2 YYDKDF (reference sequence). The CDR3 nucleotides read TGTGCCACCAGCAAGGGATTACCGGGATTGTCGTTAAGCACCGGGGAGCTGTTTTTT. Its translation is CATSKGLPGLSLSTGELFF. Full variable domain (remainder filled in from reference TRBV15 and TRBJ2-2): DAMVIQNPRYQVTQFGKPVTLSCSQTLNHNVMYWYQQKSSQAPKLLFHYYDKDFNNEADTPDNFQSRRPNTSFCFLDIRSPGLGDTAMYLCATSKGLPGLSLSTGELFFGEGSRLTVL.

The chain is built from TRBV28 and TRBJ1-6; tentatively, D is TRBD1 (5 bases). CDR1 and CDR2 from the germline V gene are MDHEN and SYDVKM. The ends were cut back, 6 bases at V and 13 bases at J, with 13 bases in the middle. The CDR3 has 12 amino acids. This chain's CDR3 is CASSPPRGPLHF. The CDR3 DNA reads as TGTGCCAGCAGCCCTCCTCGGGGGCCCCTCCACTTT.

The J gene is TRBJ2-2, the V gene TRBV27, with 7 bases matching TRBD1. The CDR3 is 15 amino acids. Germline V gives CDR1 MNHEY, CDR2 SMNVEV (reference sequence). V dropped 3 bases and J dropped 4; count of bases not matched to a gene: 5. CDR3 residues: CASSLLTGVTGELFF. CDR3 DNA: TGTGCCAGCAGTTTGCTAACAGGGGTCACCGGGGAGCTGTTTTTT.

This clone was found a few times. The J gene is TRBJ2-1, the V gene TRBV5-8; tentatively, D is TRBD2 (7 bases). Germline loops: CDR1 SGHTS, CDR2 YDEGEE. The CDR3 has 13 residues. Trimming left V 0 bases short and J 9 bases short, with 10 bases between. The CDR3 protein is CASSLDRGGEQFF. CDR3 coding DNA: TGTGCCAGCAGCTTGGATAGGGGGGGTGAGCAGTTCTTC. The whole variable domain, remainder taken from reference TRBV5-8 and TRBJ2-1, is EAGVTQSPTHLIKTRGQQATLRCSPISGHTSVYWYQQALGLGLQFLLWYDEGEERNRGNFPPRFSGRQFPNYSSELNVNALELEDSALYLCASSLDRGGEQFFGPGTRLTVL.

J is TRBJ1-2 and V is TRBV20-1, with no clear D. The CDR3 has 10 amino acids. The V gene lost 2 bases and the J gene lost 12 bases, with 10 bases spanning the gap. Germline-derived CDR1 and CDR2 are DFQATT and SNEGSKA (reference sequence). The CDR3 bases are TGCAGTGCTAGAACCCGACAAGACACCTTC. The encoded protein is CSARTRQDTF.

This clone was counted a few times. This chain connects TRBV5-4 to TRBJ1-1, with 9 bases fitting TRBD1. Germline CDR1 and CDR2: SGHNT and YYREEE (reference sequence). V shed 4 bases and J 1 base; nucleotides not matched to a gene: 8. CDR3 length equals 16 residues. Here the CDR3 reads CASSPAPGQGNTEAFF. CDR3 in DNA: TGTGCCAGCAGCCCAGCGCCGGGACAGGGGAACACTGAAGCTTTCTTT.

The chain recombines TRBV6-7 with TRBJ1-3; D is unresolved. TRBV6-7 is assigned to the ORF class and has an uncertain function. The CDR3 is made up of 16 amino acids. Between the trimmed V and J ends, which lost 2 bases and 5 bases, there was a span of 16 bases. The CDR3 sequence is CASSYRPLLLRNTIYF. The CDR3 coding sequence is TGTGCCAGCAGTTACCGGCCTCTTTTGCTGAGAAACACCATATATTTT.

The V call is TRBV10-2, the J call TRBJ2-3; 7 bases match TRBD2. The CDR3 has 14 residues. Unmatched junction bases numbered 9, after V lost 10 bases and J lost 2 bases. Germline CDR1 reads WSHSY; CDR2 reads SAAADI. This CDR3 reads CATRDYPFTDTQYF. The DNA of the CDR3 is TGCGCCACCCGGGACTATCCCTTCACAGATACGCAGTATTTT.

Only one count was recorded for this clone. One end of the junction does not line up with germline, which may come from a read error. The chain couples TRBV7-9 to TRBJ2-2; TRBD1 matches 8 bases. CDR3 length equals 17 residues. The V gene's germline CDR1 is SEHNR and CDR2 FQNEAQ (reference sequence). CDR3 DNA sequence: TGTGCCAGCAGCCTAGCCCGGACAGGGTTAGACACCGGGGAGCTGTTTTTT. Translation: CASSLARTGLDTGELFF.

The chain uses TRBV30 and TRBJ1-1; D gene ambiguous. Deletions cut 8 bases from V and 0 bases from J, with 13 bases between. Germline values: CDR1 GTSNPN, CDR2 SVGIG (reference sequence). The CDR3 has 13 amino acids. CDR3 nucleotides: TGTGCCCTGGCATACACTATGAACACTGAAGCTTTCTTT. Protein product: CALAYTMNTEAFF.

Written as DNA, the CDR3 is TGCGCCAGCAGCCAAGACGGAACTTTGCGGCCCCAGCATTTT. Amino acids: CASSQDGTLRPQHF. The gene calls are TRBV4-1 and TRBJ1-5; no firm D call. V lost 0 bases and J lost 9, with 12 bases in between. Germline V gives CDR1 MGHRA, CDR2 YSYEKL. The CDR3 runs to 14 residues.

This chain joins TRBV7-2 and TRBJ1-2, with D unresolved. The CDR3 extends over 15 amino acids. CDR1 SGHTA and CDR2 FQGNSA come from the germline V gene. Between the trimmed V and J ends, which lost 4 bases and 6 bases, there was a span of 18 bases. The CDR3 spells CASSSPPAGWNGYTF. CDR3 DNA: TGTGCCAGCAGCTCCCCCCCGGCAGGTTGGAATGGCTACACCTTC.

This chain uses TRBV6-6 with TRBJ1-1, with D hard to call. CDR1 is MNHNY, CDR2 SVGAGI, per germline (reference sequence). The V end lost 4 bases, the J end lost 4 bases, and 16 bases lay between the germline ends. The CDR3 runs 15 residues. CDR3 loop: CASSLTPAGSTEAFF. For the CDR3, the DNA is TGTGCCAGCAGTTTAACCCCGGCGGGGAGCACTGAAGCTTTCTTT.

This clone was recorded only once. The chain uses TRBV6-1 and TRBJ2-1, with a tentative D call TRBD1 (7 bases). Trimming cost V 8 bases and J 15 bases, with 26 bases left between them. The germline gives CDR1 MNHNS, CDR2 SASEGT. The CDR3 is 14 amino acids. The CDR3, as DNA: TGTGCCAGCGGGGAGTCGGGGGACAGATTTTATTGGTTCTTC. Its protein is CASGESGDRFYWFF.

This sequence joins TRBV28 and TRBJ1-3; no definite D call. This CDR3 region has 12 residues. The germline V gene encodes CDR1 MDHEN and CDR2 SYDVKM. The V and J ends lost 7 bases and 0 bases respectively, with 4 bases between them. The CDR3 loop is CASTSSGNTIYF. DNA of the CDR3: TGTGCCAGCACGAGCTCTGGAAACACCATATATTTT.

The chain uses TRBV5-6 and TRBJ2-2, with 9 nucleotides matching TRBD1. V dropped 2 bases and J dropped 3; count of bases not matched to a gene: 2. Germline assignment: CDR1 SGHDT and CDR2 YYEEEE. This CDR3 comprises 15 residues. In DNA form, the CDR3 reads TGTGCCAGCAGCTTCTACAGGGGGCACACCGGGGAGCTGTTTTTT. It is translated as CASSFYRGHTGELFF.

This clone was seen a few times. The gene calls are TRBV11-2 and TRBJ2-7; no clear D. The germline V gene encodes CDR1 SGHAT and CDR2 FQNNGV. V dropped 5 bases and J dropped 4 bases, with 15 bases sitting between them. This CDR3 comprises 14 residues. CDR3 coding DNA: TGTGCCAGCAGCGTAGGCTTTAGTTCGTACGAGCAGTACTTC. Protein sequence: CASSVGFSSYEQYF.